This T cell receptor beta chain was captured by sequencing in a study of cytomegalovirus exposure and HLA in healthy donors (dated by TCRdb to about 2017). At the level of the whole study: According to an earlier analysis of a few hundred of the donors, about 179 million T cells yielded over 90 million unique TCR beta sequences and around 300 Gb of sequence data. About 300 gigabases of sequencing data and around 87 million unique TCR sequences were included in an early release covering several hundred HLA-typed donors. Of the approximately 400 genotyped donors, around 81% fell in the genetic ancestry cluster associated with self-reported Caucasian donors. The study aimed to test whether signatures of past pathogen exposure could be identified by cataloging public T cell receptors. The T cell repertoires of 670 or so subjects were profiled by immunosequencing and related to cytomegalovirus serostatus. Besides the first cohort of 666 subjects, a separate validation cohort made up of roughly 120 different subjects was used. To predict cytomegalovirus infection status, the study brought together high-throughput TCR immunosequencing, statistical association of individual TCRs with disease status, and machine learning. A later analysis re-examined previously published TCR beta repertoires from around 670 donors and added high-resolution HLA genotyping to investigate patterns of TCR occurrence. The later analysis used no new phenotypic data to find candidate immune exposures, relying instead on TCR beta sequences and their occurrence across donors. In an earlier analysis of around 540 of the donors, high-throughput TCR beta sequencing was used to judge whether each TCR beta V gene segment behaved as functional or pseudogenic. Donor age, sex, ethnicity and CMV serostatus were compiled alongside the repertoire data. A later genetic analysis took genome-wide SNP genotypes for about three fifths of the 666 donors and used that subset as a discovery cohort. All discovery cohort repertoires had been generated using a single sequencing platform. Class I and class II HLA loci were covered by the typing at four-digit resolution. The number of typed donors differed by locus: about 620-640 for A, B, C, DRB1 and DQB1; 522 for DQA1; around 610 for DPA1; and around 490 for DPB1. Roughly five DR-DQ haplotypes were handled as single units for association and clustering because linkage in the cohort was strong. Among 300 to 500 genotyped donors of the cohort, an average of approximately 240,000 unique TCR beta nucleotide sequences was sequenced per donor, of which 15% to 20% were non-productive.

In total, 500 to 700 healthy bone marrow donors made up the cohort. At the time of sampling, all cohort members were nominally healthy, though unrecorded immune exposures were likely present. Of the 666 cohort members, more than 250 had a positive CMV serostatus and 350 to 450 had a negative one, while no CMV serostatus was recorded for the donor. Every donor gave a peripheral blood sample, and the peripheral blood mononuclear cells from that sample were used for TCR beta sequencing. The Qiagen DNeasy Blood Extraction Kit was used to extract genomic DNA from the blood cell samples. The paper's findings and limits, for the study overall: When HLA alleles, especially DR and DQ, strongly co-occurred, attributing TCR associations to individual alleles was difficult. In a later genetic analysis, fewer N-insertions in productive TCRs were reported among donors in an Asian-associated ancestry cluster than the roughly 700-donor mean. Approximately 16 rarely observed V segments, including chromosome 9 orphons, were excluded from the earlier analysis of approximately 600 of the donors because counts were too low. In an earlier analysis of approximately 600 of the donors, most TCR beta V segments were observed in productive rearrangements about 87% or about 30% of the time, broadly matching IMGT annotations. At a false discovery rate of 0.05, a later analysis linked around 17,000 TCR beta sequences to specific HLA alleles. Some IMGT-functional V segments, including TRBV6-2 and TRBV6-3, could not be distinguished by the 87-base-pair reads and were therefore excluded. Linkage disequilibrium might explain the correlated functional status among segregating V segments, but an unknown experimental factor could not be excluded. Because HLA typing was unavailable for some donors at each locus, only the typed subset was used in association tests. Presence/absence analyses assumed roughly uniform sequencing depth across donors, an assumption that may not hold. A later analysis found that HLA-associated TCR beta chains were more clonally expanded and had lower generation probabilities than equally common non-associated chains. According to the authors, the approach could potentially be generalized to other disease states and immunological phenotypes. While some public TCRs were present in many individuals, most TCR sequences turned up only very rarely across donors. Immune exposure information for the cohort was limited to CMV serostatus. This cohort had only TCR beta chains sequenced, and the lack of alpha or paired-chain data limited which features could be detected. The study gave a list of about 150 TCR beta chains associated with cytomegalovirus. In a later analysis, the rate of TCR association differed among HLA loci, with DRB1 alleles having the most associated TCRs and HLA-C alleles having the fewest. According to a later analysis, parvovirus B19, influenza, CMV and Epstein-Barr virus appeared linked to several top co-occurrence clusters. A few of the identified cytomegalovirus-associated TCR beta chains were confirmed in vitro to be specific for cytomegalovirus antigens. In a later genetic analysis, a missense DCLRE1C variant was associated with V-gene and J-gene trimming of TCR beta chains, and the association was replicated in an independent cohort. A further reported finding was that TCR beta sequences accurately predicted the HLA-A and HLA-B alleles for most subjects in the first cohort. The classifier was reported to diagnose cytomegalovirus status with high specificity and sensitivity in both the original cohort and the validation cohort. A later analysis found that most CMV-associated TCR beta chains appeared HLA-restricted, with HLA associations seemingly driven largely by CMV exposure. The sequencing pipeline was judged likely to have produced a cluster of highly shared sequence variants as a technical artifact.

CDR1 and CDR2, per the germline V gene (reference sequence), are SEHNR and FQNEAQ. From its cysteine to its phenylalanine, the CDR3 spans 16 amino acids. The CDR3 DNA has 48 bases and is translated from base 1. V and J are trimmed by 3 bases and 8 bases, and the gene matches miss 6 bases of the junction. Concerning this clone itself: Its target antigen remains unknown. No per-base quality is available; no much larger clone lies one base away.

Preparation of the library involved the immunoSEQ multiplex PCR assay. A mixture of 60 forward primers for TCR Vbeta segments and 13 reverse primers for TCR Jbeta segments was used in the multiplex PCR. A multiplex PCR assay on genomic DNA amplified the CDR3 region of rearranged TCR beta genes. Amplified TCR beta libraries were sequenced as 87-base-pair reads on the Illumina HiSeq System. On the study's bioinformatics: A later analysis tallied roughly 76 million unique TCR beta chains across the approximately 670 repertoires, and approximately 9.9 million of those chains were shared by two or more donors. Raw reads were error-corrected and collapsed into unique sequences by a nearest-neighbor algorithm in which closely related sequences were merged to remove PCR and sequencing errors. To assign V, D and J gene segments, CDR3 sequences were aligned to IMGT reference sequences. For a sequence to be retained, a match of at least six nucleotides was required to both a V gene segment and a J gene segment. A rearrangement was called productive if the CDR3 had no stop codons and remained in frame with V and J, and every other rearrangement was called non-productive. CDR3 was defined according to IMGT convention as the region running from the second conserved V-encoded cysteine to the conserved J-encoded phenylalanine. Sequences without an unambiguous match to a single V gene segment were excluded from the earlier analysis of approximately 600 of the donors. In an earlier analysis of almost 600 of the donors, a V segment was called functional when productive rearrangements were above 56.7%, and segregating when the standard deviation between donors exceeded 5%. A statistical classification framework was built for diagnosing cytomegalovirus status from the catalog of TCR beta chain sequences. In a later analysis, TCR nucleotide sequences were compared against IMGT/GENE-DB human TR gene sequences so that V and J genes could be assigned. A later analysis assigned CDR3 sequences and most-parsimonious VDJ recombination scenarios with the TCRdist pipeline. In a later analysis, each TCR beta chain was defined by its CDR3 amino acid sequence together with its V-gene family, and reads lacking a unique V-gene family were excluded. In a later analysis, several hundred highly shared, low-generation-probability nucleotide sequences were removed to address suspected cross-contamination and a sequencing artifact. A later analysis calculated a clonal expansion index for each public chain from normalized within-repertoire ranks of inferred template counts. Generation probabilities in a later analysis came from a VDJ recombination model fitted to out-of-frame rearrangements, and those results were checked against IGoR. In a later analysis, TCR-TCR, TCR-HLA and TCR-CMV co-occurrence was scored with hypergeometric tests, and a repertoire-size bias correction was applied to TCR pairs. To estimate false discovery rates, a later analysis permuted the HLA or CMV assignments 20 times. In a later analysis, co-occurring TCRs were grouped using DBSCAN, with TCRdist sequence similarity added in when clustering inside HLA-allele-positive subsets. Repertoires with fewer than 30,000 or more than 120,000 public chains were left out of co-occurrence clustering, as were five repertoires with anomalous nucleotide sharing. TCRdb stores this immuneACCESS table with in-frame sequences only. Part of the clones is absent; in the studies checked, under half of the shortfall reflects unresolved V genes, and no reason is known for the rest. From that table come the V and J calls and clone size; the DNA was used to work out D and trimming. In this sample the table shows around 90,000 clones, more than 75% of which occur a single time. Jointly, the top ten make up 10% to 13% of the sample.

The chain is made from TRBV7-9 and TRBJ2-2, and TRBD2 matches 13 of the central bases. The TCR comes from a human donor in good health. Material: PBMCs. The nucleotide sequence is TGTGCCAGCAGCTTGCCGGGACTAGCGGGAACTGGGGAGCTGTTTTTT. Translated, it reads CASSLPGLAGTGELFF.